One sample yielded the 17 T cell receptor beta chains listed below, sequenced in a study of response to subunit inactivated influenza vaccine. From the RT-PCR reads, TCRdb called clonotypes with MiXCR, one entry per CDR3 protein. The data hold about 530,000 distinct CDR3 sequences, with roughly 10% observed a single time. Material: PBMCs from blood, obtained on the day of vaccination. These receptors originate from a man between 50 and 59 years old who received an inactivated influenza vaccine.

This sequence joins TRBV19 and TRBJ2-1, with D possibly being TRBD1 or TRBD2 (5 bases each). Germline assignment: CDR1 LNHDA and CDR2 SQIVND (reference sequence). V lost 5 bases, J lost 4 bases, and 15 bases lay in between. There are 15 residues in the CDR3. The CDR3 nucleotides are TGTGCCAGTAGTTGGGACCTGACGGGGTACAATGAGCAGTTCTTC. Encoded protein: CASSWDLTGYNEQFF.

This clonotype was picked up many times. The rearrangement joins TRBV7-9 to TRBJ2-3; the D is unclear. V gave up 3 bases and J gave up 1 base, with 14 bases separating them. The CDR3 is 16 amino acids. The germline gives CDR1 SEHNR, CDR2 FQNEAQ (reference sequence). CDR3 sequence: CASSFLSPRGTDTQYF. The CDR3 DNA sequence: TGTGCCAGCAGCTTCTTAAGCCCTAGGGGCACAGATACGCAGTATTTT.

The chain uses TRBV29-1 and TRBJ2-7; 14 nucleotides agree with TRBD2. The germline V gene encodes CDR1 SQVTM and CDR2 ANQGSEA. The ends lost 6 bases at V and 0 bases at J; junction bases unmatched: 7. The CDR3 runs 16 residues. The CDR3 sequence: CSVTGLAGGLSYEQYF. For the CDR3, the DNA is TGCAGCGTCACTGGACTAGCGGGGGGACTCTCCTACGAGCAGTACTTC.

This clonotype was counted between two and nine times. The rearrangement uses TRBV24-1 and TRBJ2-6; tentative D call: TRBD1 (5 bases). Deletions cut 3 bases from V and 2 bases from J, with 10 bases between. CDR3 length: 16 amino acids. Germline V gives CDR1 KGHDR, CDR2 SFDVKD. The CDR3 DNA follows: TGTGCCACCAGTGATCCCGACAGAACTGGGGCCAACGTCCTGACTTTC. It is translated as CATSDPDRTGANVLTF.

This sequence joins TRBV4-2 and TRBJ2-7; either TRBD1 or TRBD2 may fit D (6 bases each). Trimming stripped 1 base from V and 6 bases from J, with 16 bases between. Germline V gives CDR1 LGHNA, CDR2 YNFKEQ. This CDR3 spans 15 amino acids. The CDR3 DNA is TGTGCCAGCAGCCAAGGATGGAAAGGGGGGTCCGAGCAGTACTTC. It yields the protein CASSQGWKGGSEQYF.

This clonotype was found a few times. V usage is TRBV5-5 and J usage is TRBJ1-4; TRBD1 aligns across 11 bases. Per the germline V gene, CDR1 is SGHKS and CDR2 is YYEKEE (reference sequence). The CDR3 has 15 residues. Trimming took 5 bases from V and 8 from J; bases not matched to a gene: 8. The CDR3 bases are TGTGCCAGCAGTTATCCGGGACAGGGGGAAGAAAAACTGTTTTTT. Encoded protein: CASSYPGQGEEKLFF.

This clonotype was recorded at least ten times. A junction end diverges from the germline sequence, so it may reflect a read error. This rearrangement joins TRBV18 to TRBJ2-7, with D uncertain. The CDR3 covers 8 residues. Germline V gene lookup returns CDR1 KGHSH and CDR2 LQKENI. CDR3 sequence (DNA): TGCTTCTCCTACGAGCAGTACTTC. This codes for CFSYEQYF.

V usage is TRBV9 and J usage is TRBJ2-1; 13 bases align to TRBD2. V trimming: 3 bases; J trimming: 3 bases; junction bases outside the gene matches: 9. CDR3 length: 18 residues. Germline V gene sequence: CDR1 SGDLS, CDR2 YYNGEE. The CDR3 loop is CASSDPVTSGRLYNEQFF. The CDR3 nucleotides are TGTGCCAGCAGCGACCCAGTGACTAGCGGGAGGCTCTACAATGAGCAGTTCTTC.

The chain carries TRBV18 and TRBJ2-1; a weak D match, TRBD2 (6 bases). V was shortened by 3 bases and J by 8 bases, with 14 bases between the two germline ends. The CDR3 runs to 14 residues. Germline-derived CDR1 and CDR2 are KGHSH and LQKENI. Written as DNA, the CDR3 is TGTGCCAGCTCACCGACGGGAGTGTCCGATGAGCAGTTCTTC. This gives the protein CASSPTGVSDEQFF.

This clonotype turned up a few times. The chain uses TRBV20-1 and TRBJ1-6; tentatively, D is TRBD1 (6 bases). The CDR3 extends over 15 amino acids. CDR1 and CDR2 (germline): DFQATT, SNEGSKA (reference sequence). V gave up 6 bases and J gave up 5 bases, with 17 bases separating them. CDR3 in amino acids: CSAHRGGWNNSPLHF. CDR3 bases: TGCAGTGCCCATAGGGGGGGTTGGAATAATTCACCCCTCCACTTT.

This clonotype was picked up a small number of times. J is TRBJ1-5 and V is TRBV28, with D maybe TRBD1 (5 bases). The CDR3 runs 16 residues. Looked up from germline, CDR1 is MDHEN and CDR2 is SYDVKM. V dropped 6 bases and J dropped 9 bases, with 24 bases sitting between them. In DNA, the CDR3 is TGTGCCAGCAGGATTACCGGGCAGGGCCTCCATGCGCCCCAGCATTTT. This codes for CASRITGQGLHAPQHF.

The table lists this clonotype with a few counts. V is TRBV15 and J is TRBJ2-7, with TRBD1 as a possible D gene (6 bases). V was trimmed by 4 bases and J by 3 bases, leaving 13 bases between them. In germline, CDR1 is LNHNV, CDR2 YYDKDF (reference sequence). The CDR3 spans 14 residues. The CDR3 bases are TGTGCCACCAGCACCCAGGGGCCGGGCTACGAGCAGTACTTC. Protein product: CATSTQGPGYEQYF.

This clonotype has ten or more counts. The chain recombines TRBV12-3 or TRBV12-4 with TRBJ1-1; D is ambiguous. Trimming cost V 6 bases and J 10 bases, with 24 bases left between them. The CDR3 is made up of 15 amino acids. The CDR3 nucleotides are TGTGCCAGCAGGCGAACCGGGAACTCCCAAGGAGGAGCTTTCTTT. Its protein is CASRRTGNSQGGAFF.

The chain recombines TRBV4-2 with TRBJ2-1; 11 bases agree with TRBD2. The CDR3 is 18 residues long. With V trimmed by 2 bases and J by 7 bases, 13 bases remained unmatched. Germline lookup yields CDR1 LGHNA and CDR2 YNFKEQ. CDR3 sequence: CASSQPRGSGRAGNEQFF. The DNA of the CDR3 is TGTGCCAGCAGCCAACCCCGGGGTAGCGGGAGGGCAGGGAATGAGCAGTTCTTC.

J is TRBJ2-3 and V is TRBV4-2; no clear D. This CDR3 spans 15 amino acids. CDR1 is LGHNA, CDR2 YNFKEQ, per germline. Trimming took 0 bases from V and 6 from J, leaving 13 bases between them. The CDR3 loop reads CASSQDSNSYDTQYF. CDR3 coding DNA: TGTGCCAGCAGCCAAGATAGTAATAGTTACGATACGCAGTATTTT.

This clonotype was found many times. The chain recombines TRBV12-3 or TRBV12-4 with TRBJ1-2; D perhaps matches TRBD1 (6 bases). V lost 7 bases, J lost 7 bases, and 22 bases lay in between. The CDR3 totals 15 residues. DNA for the CDR3: TGTGCCAGCACTAGGGGGACGGGAGTTTTTGGTGGCTACACCTTC. It is translated as CASTRGTGVFGGYTF.

CDR3 protein: CASSAGGNTGELFF. CDR3 in DNA: TGTGCCAGCAGTGCGGGGGGCAACACCGGGGAGCTGTTTTTT. The chain recombines TRBV2 with TRBJ2-2; a weak D match, TRBD2 (7 bases). In germline, CDR1 is SNHLY, CDR2 FYNNEI. CDR3 size: 14 residues. Trimming removed 4 bases at V and 2 bases at J, with 8 bases between.